The present entry profiles one T cell receptor beta chain with its context. The antigen remains unidentified. The junction departs from germline at one end; a sequencing error may be responsible. These data come from a study of Graves' ophthalmopathy and Graves' hyperthyroidism. Under 3 months in duration, the ophthalmopathy in affected donors had moderate-to-severe activity, CAS ≥3 and NOSPECS ≥4. Reliance was placed on clinical symptoms, serum thyroxine, TRAb, thyroid ultrasound and orbital computed tomography for diagnosis. CDR1 and CDR2 from the germline V gene are SGHTA and FQGNSA. This CDR3 spans 15 amino acids. RNA transcripts were the source from which TCR beta CDR3 regions were amplified. HTBI primers were used in a first-round RT-PCR, which preceded a second-round multiplex PCR. Each CDR3 protein is one row after TCRdb ran MiXCR on the multiplex PCR reads. The sample carries hundreds of thousands of distinct CDR3 sequences, over 40% recorded once.

Study outcomes and limitations: In blood appeared most of the expanded thyroid clonotypes whose frequency exceeded 0.001. Ophthalmopathy progression was predicted with 70.59% sensitivity and approximately 79% specificity.

This chain joins TRBV7-2 and TRBJ1-4; the D gene is possibly TRBD1 (5 bases). The sequenced sample consisted of peripheral blood. This sequence originates from an adult man with Graves' ophthalmopathy. CDR3 DNA sequence: TGTGCCAGTAGCTTAGCTACCGGGGCATATGAAAAACTGTTTTTT. This codes for CASSLATGAYEKLFF.